Following are 13 T cell receptor beta chains from one sample sequenced in a study of blood T cells in healthy people across ages. PCR was performed a second time for about 7 to 11 cycles using a sample-barcoded 5' primer and a J-beta primer mix. TCRdb redid the calling of the 5' RACE reads with MiXCR, one entry per CDR3 protein. The sample lists 1.5 million to 2 million distinct CDR3 sequences, just under 50% occurring once. Sequencing was done on a sample of blood. These receptor sequences come from a woman in her forties in good health.

The chain is built from TRBV7-2 and TRBJ2-3, with 9 positions matching TRBD1. CDR1 and CDR2 from the germline V gene are SGHTA and FQGNSA. V lost 5 bases to trimming and J lost 5 bases; unmatched junction nucleotides: 8. CDR3 length: 15 amino acids. As DNA, the CDR3 is TGTGCCAGCAGCCCAGGGACAGGGACCAAAGATACGCAGTATTTT. Translation: CASSPGTGTKDTQYF.

V and J are TRBV29-1 and TRBJ2-5; perhaps TRBD1 as D (6 bases). The CDR3 contains 16 residues. Germline CDR1 SQVTM, CDR2 ANQGSEA. V dropped 6 bases and J dropped 11 bases, with 31 bases sitting between them. The CDR3: CSVRGSLRGSGGEQYF. In DNA, the CDR3 is TGCAGCGTGAGGGGGTCTTTGAGGGGCAGTGGGGGTGAGCAGTACTTC.

The J gene is TRBJ2-1, the V gene TRBV12-3 or TRBV12-4; TRBD2 is a possible D gene (5 bases). This CDR3 is 17 amino acids long. V shed 3 bases and J shed 4 bases, with 19 bases lying between them. CDR3 nucleotide sequence: TGTGCCAGCAGTTTGGGAGTATCGCGAGAGATTTACAATGAGCAGTTCTTC. It encodes CASSLGVSREIYNEQFF.

The J gene is TRBJ2-7, the V gene TRBV20-1; 9 bases align to TRBD2. The CDR3 is 12 amino acids. V shed 6 bases and J 5 bases; nucleotides not matched to a gene: 5. Germline V gene lookup returns CDR1 DFQATT and CDR2 SNEGSKA (reference sequence). DNA for the CDR3: TGCAGTGCCATGGCTAGCGGGGACGAGCAGTACTTC. Translated, it gives CSAMASGDEQYF.

There are a few counts of this clonotype. The V gene is TRBV20-1, the J gene TRBJ2-2; the D call may be TRBD1 or TRBD2 (5 bases each). Trimming took off 3 bases at V and 0 bases at J, with 8 bases between the two ends. This CDR3 region has 14 residues. CDR1 DFQATT and CDR2 SNEGSKA come from the germline V gene (reference sequence). The CDR3 region is CSARGRTNTGELFF. CDR3 sequence (DNA): TGCAGTGCTAGGGGACGGACGAACACCGGGGAGCTGTTTTTT.

The chain combines TRBV25-1 with TRBJ2-1, with unresolved D. The CDR3 consists of 11 residues. V was clipped by 7 bases and J by 4 bases, with 5 bases between them. From germline, CDR1 is MGHDK and CDR2 SYGVNS. The CDR3 nucleotides are TGTGCCAGCACTCAATACAATGAGCAGTTCTTC. Amino acids: CASTQYNEQFF.

On this clonotype: At one of its ends the junction is not consistent with the germline gene, which may arise from a read error. This chain connects TRBV6-6 to TRBJ2-1; the D gene is possibly TRBD2 (5 bases). Germline CDR1 MNHNY, CDR2 SVGAGI (reference sequence). The CDR3 spans 14 residues. The CDR3 nucleotides read TGTGCCAGCAGCCCGGTACGGGGTAACAATGAGCGGTTCTTC. This codes for CASSPVRGNNERFF.

The gene calls are TRBV4-3 and TRBJ2-3; 7 bases are shared with TRBD1. Losses at the gene ends were 0 bases for V and 2 bases for J; bases not matched to a gene: 20. Germline assignment: CDR1 LGHNA and CDR2 YSLEER. The CDR3 has 21 amino acids. CDR3 loop: CASSQDYWIGGASALTDTQYF. DNA for the CDR3: TGCGCCAGCAGCCAAGACTACTGGATAGGGGGCGCTTCGGCCCTCACAGATACGCAGTATTTT.

Concerning this clonotype itself: A much larger clonotype is one base distant, so this may be a read error. CDR3 region: CANSQDRRSDTQYF. The CDR3 nucleotides read TGCGCCAACAGCCAGGACAGAAGGTCAGATACGCAGTATTTT. This chain joins TRBV5-1 and TRBJ2-3, with D possibly being TRBD1 (6 bases). Germline V gene lookup returns CDR1 SGHRS and CDR2 YFSETQ. CDR3 size: 14 residues.

The rearrangement joins TRBV19 to TRBJ2-7; D remains unclear. Germline V gene data show CDR1 as LNHDA and CDR2 as SQIVND (reference sequence). V was pared by 3 bases and J by 2 bases, with 8 bases between. The CDR3 covers 13 residues. The CDR3, as DNA: TGTGCCAGTAGTATTTGTTGGACCTACGAGCAGTACTTC. Protein: CASSICWTYEQYF.

The chain joins TRBV28 to TRBJ2-7; D is ambiguous. There are 17 residues in the CDR3. V lost 1 base and J lost 3, with 19 bases in between. Germline lookup yields CDR1 MDHEN and CDR2 SYDVKM. CDR3 in amino acids: CASSLFVLMAEHYEQYF. Here the CDR3 DNA reads TGTGCCAGCAGTTTATTTGTGTTGATGGCAGAACACTACGAGCAGTACTTC. The full variable domain, with the rest looked up from reference TRBV28 and TRBJ2-7, is DVKVTQSSRYLVKRTGEKVFLECVQDMDHENMFWYRQDPGLGLRLIYFSYDVKMKEKGDIPEGYSVSREKKERFSLILESASTNQTSMYLCASSLFVLMAEHYEQYFGPGTRLTVT.

This clonotype was seen more than once but under ten times. The chain has TRBV3-1 and TRBJ2-3; 10 nucleotides match TRBD2. This CDR3 has 16 amino acids. Germline V gene data show CDR1 as LGHDT and CDR2 as YNNKEL (reference sequence). Trimming cost V 4 bases and J 2 bases; bases outside gene matches: 6. Written as DNA, the CDR3 is TGTGCCAGCAGCCGCCTGAGCGGGGGGGCCACAGATACGCAGTATTTT. It specifies CASSRLSGGATDTQYF.

The J gene is TRBJ2-5, the V gene TRBV5-1; the D gene could be TRBD1 or TRBD2 (5 bases each). V gave up 0 bases and J gave up 4 bases, with 16 bases separating them. CDR3 length: 16 amino acids. Germline V CDR1 and CDR2: SGHRS, YFSETQ. CDR3 protein: CASSLGYRDVRETQYF. The CDR3, as DNA: TGCGCCAGCAGCTTGGGGTATCGGGACGTAAGAGAGACCCAGTACTTC. Drawing the rest from reference TRBV5-1 and TRBJ2-5, the complete variable domain is KAGVTQTPRYLIKTRGQQVTLSCSPISGHRSVSWYQQTPGQGLQFLFEYFSETQRNKGNFPGRFSGRQFSNSRSEMNVSTLELGDSALYLCASSLGYRDVRETQYFGPGTRLLVL.